Presented here are 8 T cell receptor beta chains from one specimen sequenced in a study of blood T cell repertoires in COVID-19. Using immunoSEQ multiplex PCR, the repertoire was profiled, and TCRdb retains in-frame clones only, with some absent. The data contain 40,000 or so clones, around 92% of them singletons. The sample comprised peripheral blood. These receptors all come from a human donor in a cohort sampled during active COVID-19.

The chain joins TRBV4-1 to TRBJ1-3, with 10 bases lining up with TRBD1. The V gene's germline CDR1 is MGHRA and CDR2 YSYEKL. The J segment lost 4 bases and the V segment lost 4 bases, leaving 4 bases of the junction unmatched. This CDR3 has 15 residues. The CDR3 loop reads CASSRGTGVGNTIYF. CDR3 coding DNA: TGCGCCAGCAGCCGAGGGACAGGGGTCGGAAACACCATATATTTT.

The chain is built from TRBV7-9 and TRBJ1-2; D is unclear. Per the germline V gene, CDR1 is SEHNR and CDR2 is FQNEAQ (reference sequence). The CDR3 has 18 amino acids. Trimming shortened V by 1 base and J by 4 bases, and 22 bases separated the two germline ends. CDR3 sequence reads: CASSLGSEFWGAPYGYTF. As DNA, the CDR3 is TGTGCCAGCAGCTTAGGCTCGGAGTTTTGGGGAGCTCCCTATGGCTACACCTTC. Complete variable domain (other parts from reference TRBV7-9 and TRBJ1-2): DTGVSQNPRHKITKRGQNVTFRCDPISEHNRLYWYRQTLGQGPEFLTYFQNEAQLEKSRLLSDRFSAERPKGSFSTLEIQRTEQGDSAMYLCASSLGSEFWGAPYGYTFGSGTRLTVV.

This clone turned up a few times. The J gene is TRBJ2-2, the V gene TRBV4-1; 7 positions match TRBD1. The CDR3 totals 14 residues. V lost 3 bases to trimming and J lost 6 bases; unmatched junction nucleotides: 4. The V gene's germline CDR1 is MGHRA and CDR2 YSYEKL. For the CDR3, the DNA is TGCGCCAGCAGCCACAGACAGGGATCCGGGGAGCTGTTTTTT. It is translated as CASSHRQGSGELFF.

This chain's CDR3 is CASSGGLAGGSHTQYF. The CDR3 DNA follows: TGTGCCAGCAGCGGAGGACTAGCGGGAGGGTCCCATACGCAGTATTTT. The rearrangement links TRBV7-2 to TRBJ2-3, with 15 bases identical to TRBD2. Germline CDR1 reads SGHTA; CDR2 reads FQGNSA. CDR3 length: 16 amino acids. J gave up 7 bases and V 5 bases, and 7 bases lay outside the gene matches.

V is TRBV18 and J is TRBJ2-7; D is possibly TRBD1 (6 bases). Per the germline V gene, CDR1 is KGHSH and CDR2 is LQKENI. The CDR3 length is 12 residues. Trimming shortened V by 4 bases and J by 6 bases, and 10 bases separated the two germline ends. The CDR3 protein is CASSQGVGEQYF. The CDR3 DNA is TGTGCCAGCTCACAGGGGGTGGGCGAGCAGTACTTC.

The chain recombines TRBV11-2 with TRBJ2-1; TRBD2 agrees at 10 bases. Germline CDR1 SGHAT, CDR2 FQNNGV. This CDR3 comprises 16 residues. V gave up 1 base and J gave up 9 bases; unmatched junction bases: 9. The CDR3 nucleotides are TGTGCCAGCAGCTTAGTCACTAGCGGGATCAGCCGTGAGCAGTTCTTC. Translation gives CASSLVTSGISREQFF.

CDR3 nucleotides: TGTGCCAGTAGTATAGATGGGAGTAGCGGGTACAATGAGCAGTTCTTC. It specifies CASSIDGSSGYNEQFF. The V and J genes are TRBV19 and TRBJ2-1; 7 bases agree with TRBD2. The ends lost 0 bases at V and 4 bases at J; junction bases unmatched: 6. The germline gives CDR1 LNHDA, CDR2 SQIVND (reference sequence). The CDR3 has 16 residues.

The chain recombines TRBV5-4 with TRBJ2-7; perhaps TRBD2 as D (6 bases). The CDR3 runs to 15 residues. Deletions cut 0 bases from V and 2 bases from J, with 12 bases between. The V gene's germline CDR1 is SGHNT and CDR2 YYREEE (reference sequence). CDR3 coding DNA: TGTGCCAGCAGCTTGGATAGCGGTGCTACCTACGAGCAGTACTTC. It yields the protein CASSLDSGATYEQYF.